The clone carrying this T cell receptor beta chain was seen only a few times. A much larger clone lies a single base off, so this may be a read error. Germline CDR1 reads SGHRS; CDR2 reads YFSETQ. V gave up 3 bases and J gave up 11 bases; unmatched junction bases: 12. The CDR3 totals 14 residues. The data originate from a study of blood T cells in healthy people across ages. Using a J-beta primer mix together with a sample-barcoded 5' primer, a second PCR was run for 7 to 11 cycles. TCRdb fed the 5' RACE reads into MiXCR, producing one record per CDR3 protein. The sample includes under 1 million distinct CDR3 sequences, under 55% of them seen just once.

This TCR was sampled from a man in his sixties in good health. Sequencing was performed on blood. The chain uses TRBV5-1 and TRBJ2-5; 8 bases map to TRBD2. CDR3 bases: TGCGCCAGCAGCTCTGCGGGGGGCTACAATGAGCAGTACTTC. Encoded protein: CASSSAGGYNEQYF.